The 5 T cell receptor beta chains in this list originate from one sample, sequenced in a study of T cell repertoires in cytomegalovirus infection. TCRdb called the reads again in MiXCR, with one record for every CDR3 protein. The sample consists of 150,000 to 200,000 distinct CDR3 sequences, about 15% of them appearing once. Specimen: CD8+ T cells from PBMCs. The receptor source for this set is a human donor in good health (CMV status not recorded). Some clones in this sample may be carry-over from other donors' samples.

This clonotype has only a few counts. The chain links TRBV7-2 to TRBJ2-7, with 8 bases identical to TRBD2. The length of the CDR3 is 17 residues. Germline values: CDR1 SGHTA, CDR2 FQGNSA. With 5 bases clipped from V and 0 bases from J, the junction kept 12 bases outside the gene matches. In nucleotides, the CDR3 is TGTGCCAGCAGCCTCAGGCTAGCGGGCCTTAGCTCCTACGAGCAGTACTTC. Amino acids: CASSLRLAGLSSYEQYF.

This clonotype showed up just a few times. The rearrangement links TRBV28 to TRBJ1-5, with D perhaps TRBD1 (5 bases). The CDR3 length is 15 residues. V lost 7 bases and J 0 bases, leaving 13 bases between the germline ends. The germline gives CDR1 MDHEN, CDR2 SYDVKM. The CDR3 DNA is TGTGCCAGCACCATACAGGAGTATAGCAATCAGCCCCAGCATTTT. It yields the protein CASTIQEYSNQPQHF.

This clonotype was observed a handful of times. The J gene is TRBJ2-1, the V gene TRBV18; 10 nucleotides line up with TRBD2. With V trimmed by 3 bases and J by 4 bases, 6 bases remained unmatched. Germline V gene lookup returns CDR1 KGHSH and CDR2 LQKENI. This CDR3 is built from 16 residues. The CDR3 DNA reads as TGTGCCAGCTCACCGCCAACTAGCGGGGCTTACAATGAGCAGTTCTTC. This sequence encodes CASSPPTSGAYNEQFF.

J is TRBJ2-3 and V is TRBV20-1, with TRBD2 as a possible D gene (6 bases). The V gene's germline CDR1 is DFQATT and CDR2 SNEGSKA (reference sequence). V gave up 6 bases and J gave up 6 bases, with 10 bases separating them. The CDR3 covers 11 residues. The CDR3 coding sequence is TGCAGTGCGGGGGGAGGCGATACGCAGTATTTT. Encoded protein: CSAGGGDTQYF.

On this clonotype itself: This may stem from a read error, because a much larger clone lies one nucleotide away. The chain joins TRBV7-2 to TRBJ2-1; D might be TRBD2 (5 bases). This CDR3 is 15 amino acids long. V was cut by 3 bases and J by 2 bases, with 11 bases left in between. Germline CDR1 is SGHTA and CDR2 is FQGNSA. The DNA for the CDR3 is TGTGCCAGCAGCTTTATAGCGAGAGCCTACAATGAGCAGTTCTTC. It specifies CASSFIARAYNEQFF.